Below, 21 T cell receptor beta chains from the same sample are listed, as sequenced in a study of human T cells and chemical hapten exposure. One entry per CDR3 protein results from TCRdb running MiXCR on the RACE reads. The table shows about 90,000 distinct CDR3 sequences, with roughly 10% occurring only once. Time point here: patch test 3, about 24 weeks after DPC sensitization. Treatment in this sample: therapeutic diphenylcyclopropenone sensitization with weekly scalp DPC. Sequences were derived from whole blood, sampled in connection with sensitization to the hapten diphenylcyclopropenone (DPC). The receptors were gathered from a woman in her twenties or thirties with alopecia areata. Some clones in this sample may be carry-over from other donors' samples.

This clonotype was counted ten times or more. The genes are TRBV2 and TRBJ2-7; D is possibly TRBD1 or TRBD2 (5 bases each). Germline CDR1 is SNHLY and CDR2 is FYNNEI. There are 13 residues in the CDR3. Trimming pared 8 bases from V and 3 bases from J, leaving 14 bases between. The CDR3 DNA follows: TGTGCCAGCGTGAGGGACGGAAACTACGAGCAGTACTTC. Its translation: CASVRDGNYEQYF.

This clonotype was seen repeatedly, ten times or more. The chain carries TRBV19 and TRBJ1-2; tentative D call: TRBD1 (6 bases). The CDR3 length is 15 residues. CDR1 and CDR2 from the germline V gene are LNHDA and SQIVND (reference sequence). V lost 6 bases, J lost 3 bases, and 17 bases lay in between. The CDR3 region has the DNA TGTGCCAGTAGCAAAGGACAGATACTCGACTATGGCTACACCTTC. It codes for CASSKGQILDYGYTF.

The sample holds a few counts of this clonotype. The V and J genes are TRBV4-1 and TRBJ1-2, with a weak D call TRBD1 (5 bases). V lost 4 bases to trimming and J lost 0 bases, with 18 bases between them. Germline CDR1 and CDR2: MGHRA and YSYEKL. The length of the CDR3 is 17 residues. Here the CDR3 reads CASSPRVGEVANYGYTF. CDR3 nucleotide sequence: TGCGCCAGCAGCCCGCGTGTAGGGGAAGTTGCTAACTATGGCTACACCTTC.

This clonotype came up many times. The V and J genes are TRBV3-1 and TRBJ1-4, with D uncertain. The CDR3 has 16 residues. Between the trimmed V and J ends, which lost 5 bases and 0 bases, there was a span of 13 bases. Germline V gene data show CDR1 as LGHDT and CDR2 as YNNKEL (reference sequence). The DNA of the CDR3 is TGTGCCAGCAGCGACTTGAGACCATCAACTAATGAAAAACTGTTTTTT. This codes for CASSDLRPSTNEKLFF.

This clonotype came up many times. Here the CDR3 DNA reads TGTGCCAGCAGCCCTCGGGCTAGCGGGAGTTACGAGCAGTACTTC. Amino acids: CASSPRASGSYEQYF. V and J are TRBV28 and TRBJ2-7; 10 positions agree with TRBD2. Germline trimming cut 6 bases from V and 4 bases from J; bases unmatched to any gene: 9. CDR1 and CDR2 from the germline V gene are MDHEN and SYDVKM. CDR3 length: 15 residues.

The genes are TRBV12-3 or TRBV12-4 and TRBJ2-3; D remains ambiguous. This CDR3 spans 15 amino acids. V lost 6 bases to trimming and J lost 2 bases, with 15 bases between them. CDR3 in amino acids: CASRLSPATTDTQYF. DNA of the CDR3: TGTGCCAGCAGGCTTTCCCCAGCGACCACAGATACGCAGTATTTT.

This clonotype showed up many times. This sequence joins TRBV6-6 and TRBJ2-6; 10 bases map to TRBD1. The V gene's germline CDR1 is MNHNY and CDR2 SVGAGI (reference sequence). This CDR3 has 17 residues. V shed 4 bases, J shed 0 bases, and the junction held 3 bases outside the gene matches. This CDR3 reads CASSSGTGASGANVLTF. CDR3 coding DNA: TGTGCCAGCAGTTCCGGGACAGGGGCCTCTGGGGCCAACGTCCTGACTTTC.

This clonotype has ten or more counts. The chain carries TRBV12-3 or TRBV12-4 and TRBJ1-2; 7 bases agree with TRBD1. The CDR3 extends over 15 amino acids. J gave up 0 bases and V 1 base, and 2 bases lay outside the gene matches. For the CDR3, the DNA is TGTGCCAGCAGTTTAGGTGGGACAGCTAACTATGGCTACACCTTC. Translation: CASSLGGTANYGYTF.

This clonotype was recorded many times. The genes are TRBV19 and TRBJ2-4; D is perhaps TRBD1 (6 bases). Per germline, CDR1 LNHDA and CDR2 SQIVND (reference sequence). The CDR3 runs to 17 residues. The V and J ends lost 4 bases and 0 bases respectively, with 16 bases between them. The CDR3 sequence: CASSSKDRSIAKNIQYF. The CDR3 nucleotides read TGTGCCAGTAGTAGTAAGGACAGATCCATAGCCAAAAACATTCAGTACTTC.

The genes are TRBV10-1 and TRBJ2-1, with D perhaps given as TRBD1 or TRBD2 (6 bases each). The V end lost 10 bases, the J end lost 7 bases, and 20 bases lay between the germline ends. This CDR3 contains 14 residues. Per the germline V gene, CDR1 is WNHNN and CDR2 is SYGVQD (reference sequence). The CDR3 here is CATARPGARNEQFF. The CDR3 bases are TGCGCCACGGCCCGACCGGGGGCAAGAAATGAGCAGTTCTTC.

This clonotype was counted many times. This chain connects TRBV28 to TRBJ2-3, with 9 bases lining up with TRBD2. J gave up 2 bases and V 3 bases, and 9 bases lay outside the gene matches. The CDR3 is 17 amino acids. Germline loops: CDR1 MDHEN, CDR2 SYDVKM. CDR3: CASSFDPAGGNTDTQYF. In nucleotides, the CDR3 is TGTGCCAGCAGTTTTGATCCAGCGGGGGGTAACACAGATACGCAGTATTTT.

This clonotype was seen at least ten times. The CDR3 DNA reads as TGCAGCGTTGTGGTCTCTGGGGCCAACGTCCTGACTTTC. This codes for CSVVVSGANVLTF. This chain links TRBV29-1 with TRBJ2-6, with D unresolved. V lost 4 bases and J lost 0, with 4 bases in between. The CDR3 is 13 residues long. The germline V gene has CDR1 SQVTM and CDR2 ANQGSEA.

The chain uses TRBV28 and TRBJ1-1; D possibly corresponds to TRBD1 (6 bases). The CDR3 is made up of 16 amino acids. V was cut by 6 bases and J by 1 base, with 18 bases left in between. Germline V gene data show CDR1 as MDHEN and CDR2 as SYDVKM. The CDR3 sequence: CASRQGGIWANTEAFF. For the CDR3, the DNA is TGTGCCAGCAGACAAGGGGGGATTTGGGCGAACACTGAAGCTTTCTTT.

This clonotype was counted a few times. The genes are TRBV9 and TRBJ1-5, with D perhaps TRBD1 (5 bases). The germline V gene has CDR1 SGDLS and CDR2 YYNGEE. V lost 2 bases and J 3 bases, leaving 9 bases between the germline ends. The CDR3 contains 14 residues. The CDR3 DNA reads TGTGCCAGCAGCGTCTGGGGGTTCAATCAGCCCCAGCATTTT. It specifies CASSVWGFNQPQHF. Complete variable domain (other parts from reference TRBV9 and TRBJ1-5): DSGVTQTPKHLITATGQRVTLRCSPRSGDLSVYWYQQSLDQGLQFLIQYYNGEERAKGNILERFSAQQFPDLHSELNLSSLELGDSALYFCASSVWGFNQPQHFGDGTRLSIL.

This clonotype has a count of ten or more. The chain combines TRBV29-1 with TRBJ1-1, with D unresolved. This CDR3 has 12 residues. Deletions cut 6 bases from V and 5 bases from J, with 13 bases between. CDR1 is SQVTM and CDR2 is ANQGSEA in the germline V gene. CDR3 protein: CSVDDRNTEAFF. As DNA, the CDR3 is TGCAGCGTCGACGACCGAAATACTGAAGCTTTCTTT.

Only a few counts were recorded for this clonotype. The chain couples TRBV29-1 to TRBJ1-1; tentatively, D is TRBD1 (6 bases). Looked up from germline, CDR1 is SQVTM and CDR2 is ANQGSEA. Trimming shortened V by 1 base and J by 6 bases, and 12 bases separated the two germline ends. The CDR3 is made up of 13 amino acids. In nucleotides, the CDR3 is TGCAGCGTTGAAGGGACGGGGGCCGCTGAAGCTTTCTTT. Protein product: CSVEGTGAAEAFF.

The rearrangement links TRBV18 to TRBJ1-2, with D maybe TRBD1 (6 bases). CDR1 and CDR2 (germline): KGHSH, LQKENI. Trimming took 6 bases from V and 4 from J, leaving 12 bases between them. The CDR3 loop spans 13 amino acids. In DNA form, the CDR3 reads TGTGCCAGCTCGACGGACAGCATCTATGGCTACACCTTC. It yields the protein CASSTDSIYGYTF.

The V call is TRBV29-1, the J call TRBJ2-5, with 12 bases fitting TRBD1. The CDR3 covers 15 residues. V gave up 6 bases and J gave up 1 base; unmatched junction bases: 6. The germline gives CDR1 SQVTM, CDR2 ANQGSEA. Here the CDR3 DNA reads TGCAGCGTCGCCGGGACAGGGGGCGGCCAAGAGACCCAGTACTTC. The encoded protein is CSVAGTGGGQETQYF.

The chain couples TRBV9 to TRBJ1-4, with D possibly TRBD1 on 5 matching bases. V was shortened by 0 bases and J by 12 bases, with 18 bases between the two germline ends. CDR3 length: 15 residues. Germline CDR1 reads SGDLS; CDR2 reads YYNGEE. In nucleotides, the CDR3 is TGTGCCAGCAGCGTAGCCCCTACTTTCGACAGACAACTGTTTTTT. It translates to CASSVAPTFDRQLFF.

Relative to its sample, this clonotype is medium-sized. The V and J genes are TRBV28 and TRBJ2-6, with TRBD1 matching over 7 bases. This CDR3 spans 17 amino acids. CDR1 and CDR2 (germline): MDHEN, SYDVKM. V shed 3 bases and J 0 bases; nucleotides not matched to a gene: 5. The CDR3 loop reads CASSLGQFISGANVLTF. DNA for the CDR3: TGTGCCAGCAGTTTGGGACAGTTTATCTCTGGGGCCAACGTCCTGACTTTC.

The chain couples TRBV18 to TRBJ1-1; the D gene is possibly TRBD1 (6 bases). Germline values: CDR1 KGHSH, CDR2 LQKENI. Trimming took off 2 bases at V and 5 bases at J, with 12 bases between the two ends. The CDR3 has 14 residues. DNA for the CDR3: TGTGCCAGCTCACCAAATGGACAGCCTACTGAAGCTTTCTTT. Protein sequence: CASSPNGQPTEAFF.